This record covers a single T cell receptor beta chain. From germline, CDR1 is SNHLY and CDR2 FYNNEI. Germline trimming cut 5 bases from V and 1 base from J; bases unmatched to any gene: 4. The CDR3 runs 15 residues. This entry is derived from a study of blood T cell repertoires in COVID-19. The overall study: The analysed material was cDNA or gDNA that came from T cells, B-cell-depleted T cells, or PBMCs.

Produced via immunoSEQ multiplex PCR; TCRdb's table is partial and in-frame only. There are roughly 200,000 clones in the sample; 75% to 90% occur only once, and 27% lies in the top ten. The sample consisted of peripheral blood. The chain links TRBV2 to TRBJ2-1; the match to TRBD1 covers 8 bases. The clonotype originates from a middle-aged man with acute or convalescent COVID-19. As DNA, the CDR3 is TGTGCCAGCAGTCCGGACAGGGCTTCCTACAATGAGCAGTTCTTC. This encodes CASSPDRASYNEQFF.